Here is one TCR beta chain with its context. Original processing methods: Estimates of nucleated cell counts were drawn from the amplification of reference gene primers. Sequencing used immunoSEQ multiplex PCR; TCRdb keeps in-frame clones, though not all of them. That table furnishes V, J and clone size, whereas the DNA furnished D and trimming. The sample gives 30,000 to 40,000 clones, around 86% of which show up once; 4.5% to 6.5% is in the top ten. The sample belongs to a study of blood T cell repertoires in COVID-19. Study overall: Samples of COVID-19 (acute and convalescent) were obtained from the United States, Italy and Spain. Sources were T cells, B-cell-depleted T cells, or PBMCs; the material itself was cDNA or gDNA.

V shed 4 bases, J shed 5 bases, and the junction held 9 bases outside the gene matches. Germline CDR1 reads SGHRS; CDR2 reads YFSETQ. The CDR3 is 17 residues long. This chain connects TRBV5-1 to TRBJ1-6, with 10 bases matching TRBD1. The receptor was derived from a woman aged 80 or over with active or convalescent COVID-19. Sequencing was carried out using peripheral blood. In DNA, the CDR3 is TGCGCCAGCAGCAGTCGGGGACAGGGGACGAATAATTCACCCCTCCACTTT. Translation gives CASSSRGQGTNNSPLHF.